These 15 T cell receptor beta chains share one sample of origin, sequenced in a study of cytomegalovirus exposure and HLA in healthy donors. The PCR contained 60 Vbeta and 13 Jbeta primers. Sequencing used immunoSEQ multiplex PCR; TCRdb keeps in-frame clones, though not all of them. This table has around 100,000 clones, around 60% appearing once. The specimen was PBMCs. These receptors were obtained from a man aged 25 to 40 in good health and CMV-seropositive.

This chain uses TRBV9 with TRBJ2-1; TRBD2 might be the D (5 bases). V was shortened by 2 bases and J by 7 bases, with 16 bases between the two germline ends. Germline V gene lookup returns CDR1 SGDLS and CDR2 YYNGEE. The CDR3 totals 15 residues. The CDR3 sequence: CASSVEITTGNEQFF. CDR3 nucleotides: TGTGCCAGCAGCGTGGAGATCACCACGGGGAATGAGCAGTTCTTC.

The genes are TRBV7-2 and TRBJ2-4, with 11 bases that match TRBD2. Germline-derived CDR1 and CDR2 are SGHTA and FQGNSA. The V gene end was trimmed by 1 base and the J gene end by 6 bases; junction bases not matched to a gene: 2. The CDR3 totals 15 residues. CDR3 sequence: CASSLVAGGPNIQYF. In nucleotides, the CDR3 is TGTGCCAGCAGCTTAGTAGCGGGGGGGCCAAACATTCAGTACTTC. Drawing the rest from reference TRBV7-2 and TRBJ2-4, the complete variable domain is GAGVSQSPSNKVTEKGKDVELRCDPISGHTALYWYRQSLGQGLEFLIYFQGNSAPDKSGLPSDRFSAERTGGSVSTLTIQRTQQEDSAVYLCASSLVAGGPNIQYFGAGTRLSVL.

V usage is TRBV18 and J usage is TRBJ2-7, with 8 bases aligning to TRBD1. The V gene end was trimmed by 0 bases and the J gene end by 4 bases; junction bases not matched to a gene: 2. The CDR3 spans 14 residues. Per the germline V gene, CDR1 is KGHSH and CDR2 is LQKENI. The CDR3 reads CASSPPTGEYEQYF. CDR3 coding DNA: TGTGCCAGCTCACCACCGACAGGGGAGTACGAGCAGTACTTC.

The chain couples TRBV6-1 to TRBJ2-7, with D unresolved. Trimming cost V 1 base and J 4 bases, with 8 bases left between them. Germline CDR1 is MNHNS and CDR2 is SASEGT. The CDR3 is 13 amino acids. The CDR3 DNA reads TGTGCCAGCAGTGAAGGTCCAGTGTACGAGCAGTACTTC. It translates to CASSEGPVYEQYF.

This clone occurred a few times. The chain employs TRBV6-1 and TRBJ2-2, with D unresolved. CDR3 length: 15 amino acids. V was trimmed by 4 bases and J by 1 base, leaving 10 bases between them. Germline V gene data show CDR1 as MNHNS and CDR2 as SASEGT. The CDR3 region is CASSVLKKNTGELFF. In nucleotides, the CDR3 is TGTGCCAGCAGTGTGTTAAAAAAGAACACCGGGGAGCTGTTTTTT.

V usage is TRBV11-2 and J usage is TRBJ2-5; 14 positions agree with TRBD2. CDR3 length: 17 residues. Germline CDR1 SGHAT, CDR2 FQNNGV. V dropped 5 bases and J dropped 4; count of bases not matched to a gene: 9. The CDR3 nucleotides read TGTGCCAGCAGCCCAGGCCGACTAGCGGGGGGGCTAGAGACCCAGTACTTC. Translating it yields CASSPGRLAGGLETQYF. Complete variable domain (other parts from reference TRBV11-2 and TRBJ2-5): EAGVAQSPRYKIIEKRQSVAFWCNPISGHATLYWYQQILGQGPKLLIQFQNNGVVDDSQLPKDRFSAERLKGVDSTLKIQPAKLEDSAVYLCASSPGRLAGGLETQYFGPGTRLLVL.

CDR3 nucleotide sequence: TGTGCCAGCAGTTACGGGCAGGGGGGAGCTTTCTTT. Residues: CASSYGQGGAFF. The chain uses TRBV6-6 and TRBJ1-1, with TRBD1 identical over 7 bases. V was pared by 2 bases and J by 10 bases, with 4 bases of the junction left unmatched. Per the germline V gene, CDR1 is MNHNY and CDR2 is SVGAGI (reference sequence). CDR3 length: 12 residues.

This sequence joins TRBV9 and TRBJ2-1; no reliable D call. Germline CDR1 SGDLS, CDR2 YYNGEE. CDR3 length: 12 residues. The ends were cut back, 4 bases at V and 10 bases at J, with 12 bases in the middle. As DNA, the CDR3 is TGTGCCAGCAGCTACTCCATCTCGGAGCAGTTCTTC. Translation: CASSYSISEQFF.

The gene calls are TRBV4-2 and TRBJ1-1; no clear D. The CDR3 runs 17 residues. Looked up from germline, CDR1 is LGHNA and CDR2 is YNFKEQ. The V end lost 0 bases, the J end lost 3 bases, and 17 bases lay between the germline ends. The CDR3 sequence: CASSQDFAKDYHTEAFF. DNA for the CDR3: TGTGCCAGCAGCCAAGATTTCGCGAAAGATTATCACACTGAAGCTTTCTTT.

This clone was found a few times. V is TRBV4-1 and J is TRBJ1-4; 11 bases are a match to TRBD1. J gave up 7 bases and V 1 base, and 2 bases lay outside the gene matches. CDR1 and CDR2 from the germline V gene are MGHRA and YSYEKL. The CDR3 runs to 15 residues. CDR3 DNA sequence: TGCGCCAGCAGCCAAGGGGACAGGGGGAGTGAAAAACTGTTTTTT. Amino acids: CASSQGDRGSEKLFF.

The chain uses TRBV18 and TRBJ1-1; 7 bases map to TRBD1. The CDR3 extends over 16 amino acids. After removal of 0 bases from V and 1 base from J, the junction contained 5 bases not matched to a gene. Per germline, CDR1 KGHSH and CDR2 LQKENI. The CDR3 spells CASSPPRGSWNTEAFF. The CDR3 coding sequence is TGTGCCAGCTCACCACCCAGGGGGTCGTGGAACACTGAAGCTTTCTTT.

This chain connects TRBV6-4 to TRBJ1-2; maybe TRBD1 (6 bases). V was shortened by 6 bases and J by 5 bases, with 16 bases between the two germline ends. Germline V gene lookup returns CDR1 MRHNA and CDR2 SNTAGT. CDR3 length: 14 amino acids. This CDR3 reads CASSAGTSGYGYTF. The CDR3 DNA reads as TGTGCCAGCAGCGCCGGGACAAGCGGTTATGGCTACACCTTC.

The rearrangement uses TRBV6-8 and TRBJ2-1; 11 nucleotides agree with TRBD2. Germline V CDR1 and CDR2: MNHGY, SAAAGT. The CDR3 extends over 17 amino acids. Germline trimming cut 4 bases from V and 1 base from J; bases unmatched to any gene: 6. The CDR3, as DNA: TGTGCCAGCAGTTTAAATAGCGGGGGGGAATCCTACAATGAGCAGTTCTTC. It translates to CASSLNSGGESYNEQFF.

The CDR3 is CASSIGGGGIDTQYF. CDR3 DNA: TGTGCCAGTAGTATAGGCGGGGGGGGAATAGATACGCAGTATTTT. The chain has TRBV19 and TRBJ2-3, with 9 bases matching TRBD2. Per the germline V gene, CDR1 is LNHDA and CDR2 is SQIVND (reference sequence). Unmatched junction bases numbered 4, after V lost 1 base and J lost 5 bases. The CDR3 sequence is 15 residues long.

This clone was recorded once. This rearrangement joins TRBV7-9 to TRBJ1-2; 7 positions match TRBD1. Germline-derived CDR1 and CDR2 are SEHNR and FQNEAQ (reference sequence). This CDR3 comprises 15 residues. With 2 bases clipped from V and 3 bases from J, the junction kept 6 bases outside the gene matches. The CDR3 nucleotides read TGTGCCAGCAGCTTACCGAGGGGGACAGACTATGGCTACACCTTC. Amino acids: CASSLPRGTDYGYTF.